This is a list of T cell receptor beta chains from one sample in a study of regulatory T cells in long-lasting Graves disease. TCRdb redid the calling of the multiplex PCR reads with MiXCR, one entry per CDR3 protein. The repertoire holds around 400,000 distinct CDR3 sequences, with roughly 16% as singletons. The sample here was peripheral blood mononuclear cells (PBMCs), taken at new diagnosis, from a patient treated with antithyroid drugs. These receptors were taken from a female donor with Graves disease. Both conserved end residues are part of each CDR3. A D gene is named only where the DNA matches it firmly. Size is stated for part of the rows, as once, few or many counts, or as a class when the clone is expanded.

abundance,d_gene,v_gene,j_gene,CDR3aa,CDR3nt
many,TRBD1,TRBV27,TRBJ1-1,CATRLQGGTGATEAFF,TGTGCCACGCGATTACAGGGGGGGACAGGGGCCACTGAAGCTTTCTTT
many,TRBD1,TRBV20-1,TRBJ2-7,CSARALGQGLNEQYF,TGCAGTGCTAGAGCGTTGGGACAGGGACTGAACGAGCAGTACTTC
NA,NA,TRBV6-2/TRBV6-3,TRBJ2-3,CAGAGGASTDTQYF,TGTGCCGGGGCAGGGGGGGCCAGCACAGATACGCAGTATTTT
NA,TRBD2,TRBV9,TRBJ2-1,CASSVWGGSDEQFF,TGTGCCAGCAGCGTATGGGGGGGGTCGGATGAGCAGTTCTTC
many,TRBD2,TRBV6-5,TRBJ2-7,CASSYSRTSGGDEQYF,TGTGCCAGCAGTTACTCCCGGACTAGCGGGGGGGACGAGCAGTACTTC
many,NA,TRBV29-1,TRBJ1-1,CSVGTRRDGAEAFF,TGCAGCGTTGGGACTCGTCGGGATGGGGCTGAAGCTTTCTTT
many,TRBD1,TRBV29-1,TRBJ2-7,CSVDPGTDEQYF,TGCAGCGTTGATCCAGGGACAGACGAGCAGTACTTC
many,NA,TRBV27,TRBJ1-2,CASSLSYAGNYGYTF,TGTGCCAGCAGTTTATCGTACGCAGGGAACTATGGCTACACCTTC
few,TRBD1,TRBV11-2,TRBJ1-6,CASSKTGNSPLHF,TGTGCCAGCAGTAAGACAGGGAATTCACCCCTCCACTTT
many,NA,TRBV15,TRBJ1-5,CATSRDGGIYQPQHF,TGTGCCACCAGCAGAGATGGGGGGATATACCAGCCCCAGCATTTT
many,NA,TRBV12-3/TRBV12-4,TRBJ1-2,CASSPQRRLSNYGYTF,TGTGCCAGCAGTCCCCAACGGCGGCTATCTAACTATGGCTACACCTTC
NA,TRBD1,TRBV5-1,TRBJ2-2,CASSLAPFSTGMNTGELFF,TGCGCCAGCAGCTTGGCCCCATTTTCGACAGGGATGAACACCGGGGAGCTGTTTTTT
many,NA,TRBV29-1,TRBJ1-1,CSVGWMSGVNTEAFF,TGCAGCGTTGGTTGGATGTCCGGCGTGAACACTGAAGCTTTCTTT
many,NA,TRBV6-1,TRBJ1-2,CASSDNSAGYGYTF,TGTGCCAGCAGTGATAACTCGGCTGGCTATGGCTACACCTTC
many,TRBD1,TRBV6-2/TRBV6-3,TRBJ2-1,CASKGQGADEQFF,TGTGCCAGCAAGGGACAGGGGGCCGATGAGCAGTTCTTC
many,NA,TRBV4-3,TRBJ2-3,CASSQITGDDTDTQYF,TGCGCCAGCAGCCAAATAACCGGGGACGACACAGATACGCAGTATTTT
many,TRBD1,TRBV28,TRBJ1-1,CASRSTGRTEAFF,TGTGCCAGCAGGTCGACAGGGAGGACTGAAGCTTTCTTT
many,NA,TRBV29-1,TRBJ1-1,CSVVGQMNTEAFF,TGCAGCGTTGTGGGCCAAATGAACACTGAAGCTTTCTTT
many,TRBD1,TRBV5-1,TRBJ1-2,CASSRGRRDSYNYGYTF,TGCGCCAGCAGCCGTGGACGCCGGGACAGTTATAACTATGGCTACACCTTC
few,NA,TRBV29-1,TRBJ2-5,CSVEYSGKQETQYF,TGCAGCGTTGAGTATTCGGGCAAACAAGAGACCCAGTACTTC
many,NA,TRBV4-1,TRBJ1-1,CASSQDPVNTEAFF,TGCGCCAGCAGCCAAGATCCTGTGAACACTGAAGCTTTCTTT
many,NA,TRBV7-2,TRBJ1-4,CASSRTNEKLFF,TGTGCCAGTTCCAGGACTAATGAAAAACTGTTTTTT
many,NA,TRBV6-1,TRBJ2-2,CASAKTYPNTGELFF,TGTGCCAGCGCTAAGACGTACCCGAACACCGGGGAGCTGTTTTTT
few,NA,TRBV7-3,TRBJ2-7,CASSLFPESSYEQYF,TGTGCCAGCAGCTTATTTCCCGAGAGCTCCTACGAGCAGTACTTC
few,TRBD1,TRBV4-1,TRBJ1-4,CASSQKTGDEKLFF,TGCGCCAGCAGCCAAAAGACAGGGGATGAAAAACTGTTTTTT
NA,NA,TRBV27,TRBJ2-1,CASRTANSYNEQFF,TGTGCCAGTAGGACAGCCAACTCCTACAATGAGCAGTTCTTC
many,NA,TRBV12-3/TRBV12-4,TRBJ1-6,CASSPTRGNSPLHF,TGTGCCAGCAGCCCGACACGCGGGAATTCACCCCTCCACTTT
many,NA,TRBV5-1,TRBJ1-1,CASTAGGRSTEAFF,TGCGCCAGCACAGCGGGGGGGCGAAGCACTGAAGCTTTCTTT
NA,TRBD2,TRBV28,TRBJ2-5,CASSFGRAGRWETQYF,TGTGCCAGCAGTTTCGGTCGAGCGGGAAGATGGGAGACCCAGTACTTC
many,NA,TRBV12-3/TRBV12-4,TRBJ1-1,CASEKGGNTEAFF,TGTGCCAGCGAAAAGGGCGGGAACACTGAAGCTTTCTTT
many,NA,TRBV7-2,TRBJ2-7,CASSPGTSLSSYEQYF,TGTGCCAGCAGCCCCGGGACTTCCTTGAGCTCCTACGAGCAGTACTTC
many,TRBD1,TRBV7-8,TRBJ2-2,CASSPQGAEDTGELFF,TGTGCCAGCAGCCCCCAGGGGGCGGAGGACACCGGGGAGCTGTTTTTT
many,TRBD2,TRBV6-5,TRBJ2-1,CASSYSSAPPSGGTVYEQFF,TGTGCCAGCAGTTACTCGTCCGCTCCCCCCTCGGGAGGCACGGTTTATGAGCAGTTCTTC
many,TRBD1,TRBV7-2,TRBJ2-5,CASSLDGQGTQYF,TGTGCCAGCAGCTTAGACGGACAGGGTACCCAGTACTTC
NA,NA,TRBV5-5,TRBJ1-1,CASSQVSGFTEAFF,TGCGCCAGCAGCCAAGTTTCTGGGTTCACTGAAGCTTTCTTT
many,TRBD1,TRBV11-2,TRBJ1-2,CASSLGGQEDGYTF,TGTGCCAGCAGCTTAGGGGGACAGGAAGACGGCTACACCTTC
many,TRBD1,TRBV24-1,TRBJ1-4,CATSAKDRVWTEKLFF,TGTGCCACCAGTGCCAAGGACAGGGTGTGGACTGAAAAACTGTTTTTT
many,TRBD2,TRBV5-1,TRBJ2-1,CASSLDTSGTYNEQFF,TGCGCCAGCAGCCTAGATACTAGCGGGACTTACAATGAGCAGTTCTTC
NA,NA,TRBV30,TRBJ1-1,CAWSRDTEAFF,TGTGCCTGGAGCAGGGACACTGAAGCTTTCTTT
many,NA,TRBV3-1,TRBJ1-2,CASSTGTTNYGYTF,TGTGCCAGCAGCACCGGGACCACTAACTATGGCTACACCTTC
many,NA,TRBV11-2,TRBJ2-7,CASSHYRGQFYEQYF,TGTGCCAGCAGCCATTACCGGGGCCAATTCTACGAGCAGTACTTC
many,TRBD2,TRBV6-5,TRBJ2-7,CASSYSKGRAAEQYF,TGTGCCAGCAGTTACTCGAAGGGGAGGGCCGCCGAGCAGTACTTC
many,NA,TRBV7-2,TRBJ1-1,CASARGGFTEAFF,TGTGCCAGCGCTAGGGGGGGATTCACTGAAGCTTTCTTT
many,NA,TRBV5-1,TRBJ1-6,CASSLFQGSNSPLHF,TGCGCCAGCAGCTTGTTTCAAGGCTCAAATTCACCCCTCCACTTT
few,NA,TRBV27,TRBJ2-7,CASQRLGASSYEQYF,TGTGCCAGTCAACGTTTAGGGGCAAGCTCCTACGAGCAGTACTTC
many,NA,TRBV6-5,TRBJ1-5,CASSYDGGRTGPQHF,TGTGCCAGCAGTTACGACGGGGGCCGTACGGGGCCCCAGCATTTT
NA,TRBD1,TRBV20-1,TRBJ1-1,CSAPRTGRRTEAFF,TGCAGTGCCCCCAGGACAGGGCGTCGGACTGAAGCTTTCTTT
many,TRBD2,TRBV3-1,TRBJ2-7,CASLHMGLADLYEQYF,TGTGCCAGCTTACACATGGGTCTAGCGGACTTGTACGAGCAGTACTTC
many,TRBD1,TRBV3-1,TRBJ1-1,CASSSGTGSTEAFF,TGTGCCAGCAGCTCGGGGACAGGATCCACTGAAGCTTTCTTT
many,NA,TRBV6-1,TRBJ1-2,CASSEIPGNTYGYTF,TGTGCCAGCAGTGAAATTCCAGGGAATACCTATGGCTACACCTTC
many,NA,TRBV27,TRBJ1-2,CASSFGHAAGRGGYTF,TGTGCCAGCAGTTTCGGGCATGCGGCGGGGAGGGGTGGCTACACCTTC
many,NA,TRBV6-4,TRBJ2-2,CASTYSDGGVNTGELFF,TGTGCCAGCACCTACTCCGACGGGGGAGTGAACACCGGGGAGCTGTTTTTT
few,NA,TRBV5-4,TRBJ2-1,CASSFLQDGIMFF,TGTGCCAGCAGCTTCCTACAGGACGGGATTATGTTCTTC